Below, 10 T cell receptor beta chains from the same sample are listed, as sequenced in a study of cytomegalovirus exposure and HLA in healthy donors. PCR used 60 Vbeta primers and 13 Jbeta primers. Generated by immunoSEQ multiplex PCR, the TCRdb table keeps only in-frame clones and is missing some. Of under 200,000 clones in the sample, 60% to 80% were seen once. Sequenced material: PBMCs. The source is a woman aged 30 to 39 in good health and CMV-seronegative.

The V call is TRBV7-9, the J call TRBJ1-2; TRBD1 matches at 9 bases. The junction had 10 bases not matched to a gene; V was cut back by 6 bases and J by 5 bases. The germline V gene encodes CDR1 SEHNR and CDR2 FQNEAQ (reference sequence). The CDR3 is 15 residues long. CDR3 amino acids: CASRPTRDRVYGYTF. DNA for the CDR3: TGTGCCAGCAGGCCCACTAGGGACAGGGTTTATGGCTACACCTTC.

V and J are TRBV5-1 and TRBJ2-5; a possible D gene is TRBD2 (5 bases). The germline V gene has CDR1 SGHRS and CDR2 YFSETQ. The CDR3 has 14 residues. The V end lost 1 base, the J end lost 0 bases, and 7 bases lay between the germline ends. The CDR3 region has the DNA TGCGCCAGCAGCTTGAGCGGAGACCAAGAGACCCAGTACTTC. It is translated as CASSLSGDQETQYF. Drawing the rest from reference TRBV5-1 and TRBJ2-5, the complete variable domain is KAGVTQTPRYLIKTRGQQVTLSCSPISGHRSVSWYQQTPGQGLQFLFEYFSETQRNKGNFPGRFSGRQFSNSRSEMNVSTLELGDSALYLCASSLSGDQETQYFGPGTRLLVL.

This rearrangement joins TRBV27 to TRBJ2-7; 10 bases are a match to TRBD2. V lost 5 bases and J lost 3; bases outside the gene matches: 7. The CDR3 covers 15 residues. Germline CDR1 MNHEY, CDR2 SMNVEV (reference sequence). This CDR3 is CASSASPSGGYEQYF. The CDR3 DNA is TGTGCCAGCAGTGCCTCACCTAGCGGGGGCTACGAGCAGTACTTC.

This clone was recorded only once. The chain employs TRBV4-2 and TRBJ1-1; no firm D call. CDR3 length: 13 amino acids. Trimming left V 1 base short and J 7 bases short, with 10 bases between. Germline V CDR1 and CDR2: LGHNA, YNFKEQ. CDR3 loop: CASSQVSGVEAFF. The CDR3 nucleotides read TGTGCCAGCAGCCAAGTATCCGGGGTTGAAGCTTTCTTT.

This chain joins TRBV19 and TRBJ2-1, with 10 nucleotides matching TRBD2. The CDR3 covers 16 residues. Germline lookup yields CDR1 LNHDA and CDR2 SQIVND (reference sequence). V was clipped by 6 bases and J by 9 bases; unmatched bases: 14. For the CDR3, the DNA is TGTGCCAGTAGAATACTTTCCGGGACTAGCGCGAGTGAGCAGTTCTTC. This translates into CASRILSGTSASEQFF.

The chain employs TRBV28 and TRBJ2-5, with unresolved D. Trimming stripped 4 bases from V and 10 bases from J, with 10 bases between. Germline-derived CDR1 and CDR2 are MDHEN and SYDVKM. This CDR3 has 11 amino acids. The CDR3 DNA follows: TGTGCCAGCAGTTCTGAGGATTGCCAGTACTTC. It is translated as CASSSEDCQYF.

As regards this clone: A read error may produce the germline difference seen at one junction end. V is TRBV19 and J is TRBJ2-2; the D gene is possibly TRBD1 (5 bases). This CDR3 has 15 residues. Germline assignment: CDR1 LNHDA and CDR2 SQIVND (reference sequence). The CDR3 is CVSSIGGPGSGELFF. The DNA of the CDR3 is TGTGTCAGTAGTATTGGTGGACCAGGGTCCGGGGAGCTGTTTTTT.

V is TRBV7-3 and J is TRBJ2-1, with 15 bases identical to TRBD2. The CDR3 runs 15 residues. V lost 5 bases, J lost 7 bases, and 3 bases stayed unmatched. CDR1 SGHTA and CDR2 FQGTGA come from the germline V gene. CDR3 sequence reads: CASSGLAGGVNEQFF. The CDR3 DNA sequence: TGTGCCAGCAGCGGACTAGCGGGGGGGGTGAATGAGCAGTTCTTC.

The V gene is TRBV30, the J gene TRBJ1-5; D is uncertain. This CDR3 has 12 amino acids. V was shortened by 1 base and J by 7 bases, with 8 bases between the two germline ends. Germline CDR1 and CDR2: GTSNPN and SVGIG (reference sequence). The CDR3, as DNA: TGTGCCTGGAGTGGTTCGGGACAGCCCCAGCATTTT. Its protein product is CAWSGSGQPQHF. Supplemented by reference TRBV30 and TRBJ1-5, the full variable domain reads SQTIHQWPATLVQPVGSPLSLECTVEGTSNPNLYWYRQAAGRGLQLLFYSVGIGQISSEVPQNLSASRPQDRQFILSSKKLLLSDSGFYLCAWSGSGQPQHFGDGTRLSIL.

This sequence joins TRBV21-1 and TRBJ2-1; the DNA was not used to check the table's D call, TRBD1. TRBV21-1 is a pseudogene. CDR3 size: 17 residues. The CDR3 loop reads CASSISKQGSSYNEQFF. In nucleotides, the CDR3 is TGTGCCAGCAGCATTTCTAAACAGGGTAGCTCCTACAATGAGCAGTTCTTC.